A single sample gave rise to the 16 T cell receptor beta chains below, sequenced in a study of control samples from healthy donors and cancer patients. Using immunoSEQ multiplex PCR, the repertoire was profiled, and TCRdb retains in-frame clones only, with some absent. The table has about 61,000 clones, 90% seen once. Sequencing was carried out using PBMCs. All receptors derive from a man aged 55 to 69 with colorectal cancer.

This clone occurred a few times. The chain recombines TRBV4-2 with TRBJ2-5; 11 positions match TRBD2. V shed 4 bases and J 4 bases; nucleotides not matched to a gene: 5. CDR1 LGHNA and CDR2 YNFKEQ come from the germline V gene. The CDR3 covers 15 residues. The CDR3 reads CASSPLAGGIETQYF. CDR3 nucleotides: TGTGCCAGCAGCCCCCTAGCGGGGGGTATAGAGACCCAGTACTTC.

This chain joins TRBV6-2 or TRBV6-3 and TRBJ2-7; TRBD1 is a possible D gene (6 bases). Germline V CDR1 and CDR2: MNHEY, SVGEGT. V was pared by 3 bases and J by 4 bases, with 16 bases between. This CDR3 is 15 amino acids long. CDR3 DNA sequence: TGTGCCAGCAGTTATCGGGACAACTCCGGATACGAGCAGTACTTC. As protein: CASSYRDNSGYEQYF.

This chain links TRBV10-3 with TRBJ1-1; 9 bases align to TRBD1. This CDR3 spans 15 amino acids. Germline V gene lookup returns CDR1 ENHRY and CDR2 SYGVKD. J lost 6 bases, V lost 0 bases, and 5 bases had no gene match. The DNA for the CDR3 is TGTGCCATCAGTGAGTCGAGGACAGGGGTGGCTGAAGCTTTCTTT. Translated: CAISESRTGVAEAFF.

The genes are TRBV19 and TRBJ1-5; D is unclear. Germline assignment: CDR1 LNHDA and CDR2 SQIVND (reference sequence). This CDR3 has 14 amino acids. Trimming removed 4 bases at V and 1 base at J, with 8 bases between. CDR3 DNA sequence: TGTGCCAGTAGTAGGATGACAAGCAATCAGCCCCAGCATTTT. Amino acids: CASSRMTSNQPQHF.

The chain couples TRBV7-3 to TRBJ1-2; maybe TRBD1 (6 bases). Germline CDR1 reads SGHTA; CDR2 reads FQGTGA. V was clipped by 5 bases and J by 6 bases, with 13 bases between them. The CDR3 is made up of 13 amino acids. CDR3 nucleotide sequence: TGTGCCAGCAGCATCAACAGGGCCCATGGCTACACCTTC. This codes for CASSINRAHGYTF.

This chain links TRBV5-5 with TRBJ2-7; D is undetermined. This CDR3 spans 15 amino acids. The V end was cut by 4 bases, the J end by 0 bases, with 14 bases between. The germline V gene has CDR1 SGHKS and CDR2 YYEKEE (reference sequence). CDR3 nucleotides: TGTGCCAGCAGCCCCAGTTTGGTTAGCTCCTACGAGCAGTACTTC. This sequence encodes CASSPSLVSSYEQYF.

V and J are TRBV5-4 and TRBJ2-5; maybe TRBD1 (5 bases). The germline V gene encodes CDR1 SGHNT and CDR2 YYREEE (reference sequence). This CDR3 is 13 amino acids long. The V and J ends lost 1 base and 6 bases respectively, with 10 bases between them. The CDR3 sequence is CASSLWQGKTQYF. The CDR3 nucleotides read TGTGCCAGCAGCTTGTGGCAGGGAAAGACCCAGTACTTC. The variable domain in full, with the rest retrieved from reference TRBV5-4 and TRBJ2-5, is ETGVTQSPTHLIKTRGQQVTLRCSSQSGHNTVSWYQQALGQGPQFIFQYYREEENGRGNFPPRFSGLQFPNYSSELNVNALELDDSALYLCASSLWQGKTQYFGPGTRLLVL.

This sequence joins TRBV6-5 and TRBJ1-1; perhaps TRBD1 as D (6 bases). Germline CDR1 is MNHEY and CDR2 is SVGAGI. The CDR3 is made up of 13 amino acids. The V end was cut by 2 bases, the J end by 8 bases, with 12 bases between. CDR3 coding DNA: TGTGCCAGCAGTTACCTCCAGGGGTCCGAAGCTTTCTTT. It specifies CASSYLQGSEAFF.

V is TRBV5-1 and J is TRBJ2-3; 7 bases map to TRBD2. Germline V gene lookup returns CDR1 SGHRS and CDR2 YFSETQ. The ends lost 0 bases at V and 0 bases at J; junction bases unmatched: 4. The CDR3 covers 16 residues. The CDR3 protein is CASSLGDSGSTDTQYF. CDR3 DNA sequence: TGCGCCAGCAGCTTGGGCGATAGCGGGAGCACAGATACGCAGTATTTT.

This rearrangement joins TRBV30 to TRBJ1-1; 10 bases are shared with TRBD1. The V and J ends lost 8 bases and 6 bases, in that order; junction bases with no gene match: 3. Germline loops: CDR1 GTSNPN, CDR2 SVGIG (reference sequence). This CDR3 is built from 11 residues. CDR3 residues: CAGQGVAEAFF. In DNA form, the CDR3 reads TGTGCCGGACAGGGGGTGGCTGAAGCTTTCTTT.

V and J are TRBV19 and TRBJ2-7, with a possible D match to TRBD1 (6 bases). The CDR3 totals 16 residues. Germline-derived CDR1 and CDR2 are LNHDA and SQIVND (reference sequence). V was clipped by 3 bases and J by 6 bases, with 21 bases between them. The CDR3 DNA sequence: TGTGCCAGTAGTATGCCCTCCCCGGCAGGGGTGGTCGAGCAGTACTTC. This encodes CASSMPSPAGVVEQYF.

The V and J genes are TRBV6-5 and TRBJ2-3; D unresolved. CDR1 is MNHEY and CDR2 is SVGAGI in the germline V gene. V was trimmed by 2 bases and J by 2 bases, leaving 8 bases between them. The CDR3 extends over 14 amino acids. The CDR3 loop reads CASSYRWVTDTQYF. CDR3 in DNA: TGTGCCAGCAGTTACCGGTGGGTCACAGATACGCAGTATTTT.

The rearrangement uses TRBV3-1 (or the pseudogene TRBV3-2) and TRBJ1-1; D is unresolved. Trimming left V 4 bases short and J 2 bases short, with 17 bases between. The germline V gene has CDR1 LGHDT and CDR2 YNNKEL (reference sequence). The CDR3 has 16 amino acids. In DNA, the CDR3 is TGTGCCAGCAGCCTCCGCATCCGGTCCTCTAACACTGAAGCTTTCTTT. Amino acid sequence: CASSLRIRSSNTEAFF.

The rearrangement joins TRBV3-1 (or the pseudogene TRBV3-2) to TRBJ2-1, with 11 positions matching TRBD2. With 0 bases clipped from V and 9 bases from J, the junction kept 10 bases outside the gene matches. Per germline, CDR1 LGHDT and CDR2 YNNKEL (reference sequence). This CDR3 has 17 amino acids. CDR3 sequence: CASSQDLGLAALGEQFF. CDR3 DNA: TGTGCCAGCAGCCAAGATCTGGGACTAGCGGCTCTTGGTGAGCAGTTCTTC.

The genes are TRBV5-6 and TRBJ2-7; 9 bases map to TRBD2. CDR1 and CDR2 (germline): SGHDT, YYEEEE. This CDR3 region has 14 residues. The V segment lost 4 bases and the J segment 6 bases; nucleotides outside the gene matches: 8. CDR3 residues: CASSIPSGEVEQYF. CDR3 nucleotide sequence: TGTGCCAGCAGCATCCCTAGCGGGGAGGTCGAGCAGTACTTC.

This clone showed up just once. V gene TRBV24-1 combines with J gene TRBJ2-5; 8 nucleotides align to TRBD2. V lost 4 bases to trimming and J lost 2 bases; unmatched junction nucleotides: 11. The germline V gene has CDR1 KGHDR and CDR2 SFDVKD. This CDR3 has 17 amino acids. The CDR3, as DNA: TGTGCCACCAGTGAGATACCGGGAGAGCGGGGGCAAGAGACCCAGTACTTC. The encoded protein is CATSEIPGERGQETQYF.